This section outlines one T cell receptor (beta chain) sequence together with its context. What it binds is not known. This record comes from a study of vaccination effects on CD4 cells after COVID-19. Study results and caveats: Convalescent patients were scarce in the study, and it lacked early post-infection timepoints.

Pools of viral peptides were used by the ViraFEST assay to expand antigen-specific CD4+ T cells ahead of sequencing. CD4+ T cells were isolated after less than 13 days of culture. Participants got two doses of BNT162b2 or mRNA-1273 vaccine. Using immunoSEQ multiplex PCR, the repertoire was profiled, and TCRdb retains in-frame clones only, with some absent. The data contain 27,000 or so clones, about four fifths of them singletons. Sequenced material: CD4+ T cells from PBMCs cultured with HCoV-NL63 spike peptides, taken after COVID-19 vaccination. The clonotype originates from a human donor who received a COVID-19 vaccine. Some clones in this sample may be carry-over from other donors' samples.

The CDR3 nucleotides are TGTGCCAGCAGTTACCTGGGGCAGGGACTTCCGGAGACCCAGTACTTC. This sequence encodes CASSYLGQGLPETQYF. V gene TRBV6-2 or TRBV6-3 combines with J gene TRBJ2-5; weak D call: TRBD2 (6 bases). CDR1 is MNHEY and CDR2 is SVGEGT in the germline V gene. The CDR3 loop spans 16 amino acids. The V gene lost 2 bases and the J gene lost 5 bases, with 18 bases spanning the gap.